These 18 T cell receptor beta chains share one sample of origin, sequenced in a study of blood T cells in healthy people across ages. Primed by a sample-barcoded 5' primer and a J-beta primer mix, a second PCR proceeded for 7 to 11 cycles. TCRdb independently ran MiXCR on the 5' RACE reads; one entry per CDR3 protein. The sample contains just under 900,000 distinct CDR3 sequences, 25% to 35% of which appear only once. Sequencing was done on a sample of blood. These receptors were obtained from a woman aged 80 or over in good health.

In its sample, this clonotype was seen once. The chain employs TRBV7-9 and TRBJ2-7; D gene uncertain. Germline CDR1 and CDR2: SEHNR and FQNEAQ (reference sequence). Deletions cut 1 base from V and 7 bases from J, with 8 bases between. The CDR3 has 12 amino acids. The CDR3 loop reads CASSLELVEQYF. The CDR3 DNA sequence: TGTGCCAGCAGCTTAGAGTTGGTTGAGCAGTACTTC.

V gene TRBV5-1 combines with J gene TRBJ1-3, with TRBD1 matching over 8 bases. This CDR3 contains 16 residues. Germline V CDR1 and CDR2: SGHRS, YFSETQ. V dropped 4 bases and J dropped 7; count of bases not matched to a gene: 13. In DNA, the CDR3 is TGCGCCAGCAGCATCCGGACAGGGCACCCCCCCAACACCATATATTTT. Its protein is CASSIRTGHPPNTIYF.

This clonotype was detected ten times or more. The CDR3 sequence: CATSDRTGRTYEQYF. DNA of the CDR3: TGTGCCACCAGTGACCGGACAGGGAGGACCTACGAGCAGTACTTC. The chain employs TRBV24-1 and TRBJ2-7, with TRBD1 matching over 8 bases. Germline CDR1 KGHDR, CDR2 SFDVKD. This CDR3 comprises 15 residues. V lost 4 bases and J lost 2; bases outside the gene matches: 6.

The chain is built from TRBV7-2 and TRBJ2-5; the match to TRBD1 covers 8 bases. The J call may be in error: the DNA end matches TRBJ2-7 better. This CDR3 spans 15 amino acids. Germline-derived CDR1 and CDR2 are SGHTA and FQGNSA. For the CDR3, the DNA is TGTGCCAGCAGCGACAAAGTGACAGGGGCCGGCGAGCAGTACTTC. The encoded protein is CASSDKVTGAGEQYF.

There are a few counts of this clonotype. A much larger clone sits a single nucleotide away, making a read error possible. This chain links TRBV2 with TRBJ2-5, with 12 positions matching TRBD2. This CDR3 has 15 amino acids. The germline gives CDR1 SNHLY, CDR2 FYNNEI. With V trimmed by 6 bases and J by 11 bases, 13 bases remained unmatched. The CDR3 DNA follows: TGTGCCAGCAGGTCTAGCGGGGGGGCCTACAATGAGCAGTACTTC. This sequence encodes CASRSSGGAYNEQYF.

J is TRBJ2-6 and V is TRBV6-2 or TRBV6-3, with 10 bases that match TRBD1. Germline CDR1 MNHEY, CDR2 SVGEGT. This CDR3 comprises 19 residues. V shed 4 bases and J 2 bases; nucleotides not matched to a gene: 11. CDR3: CASSSLKGQGVAGANVLTF. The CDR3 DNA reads TGTGCCAGCAGTTCCCTCAAAGGACAGGGGGTAGCTGGGGCCAACGTCCTGACTTTC.

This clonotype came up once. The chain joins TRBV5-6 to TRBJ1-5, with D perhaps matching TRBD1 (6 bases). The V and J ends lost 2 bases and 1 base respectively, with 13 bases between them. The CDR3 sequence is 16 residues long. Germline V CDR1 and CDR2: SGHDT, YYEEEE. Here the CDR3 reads CASSFGQFRSNQPQHF. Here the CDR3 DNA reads TGTGCCAGCAGCTTCGGACAGTTTCGGAGCAATCAGCCCCAGCATTTT.

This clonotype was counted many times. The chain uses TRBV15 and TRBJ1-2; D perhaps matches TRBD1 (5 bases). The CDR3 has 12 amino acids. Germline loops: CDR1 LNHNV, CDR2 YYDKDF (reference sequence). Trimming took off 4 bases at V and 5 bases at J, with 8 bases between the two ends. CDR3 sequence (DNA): TGTGCCACCAGCAACGCAGGGTATGGCTACACCTTC. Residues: CATSNAGYGYTF.

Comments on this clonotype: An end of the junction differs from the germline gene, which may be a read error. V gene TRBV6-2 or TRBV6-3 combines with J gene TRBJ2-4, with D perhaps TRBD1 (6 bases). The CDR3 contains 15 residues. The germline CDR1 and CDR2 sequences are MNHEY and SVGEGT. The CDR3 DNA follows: TGTGTCAGCAGTTACTCTTGGACAGCCAAAAACATTCAGTGCTTC. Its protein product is CVSSYSWTAKNIQCF.

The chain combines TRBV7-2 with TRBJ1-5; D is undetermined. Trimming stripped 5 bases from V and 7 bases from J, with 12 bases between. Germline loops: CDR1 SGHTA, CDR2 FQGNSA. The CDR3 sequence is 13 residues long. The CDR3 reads CASSESTRQPQHF. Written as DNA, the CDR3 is TGTGCCAGCAGCGAGAGCACGCGGCAGCCCCAGCATTTT.

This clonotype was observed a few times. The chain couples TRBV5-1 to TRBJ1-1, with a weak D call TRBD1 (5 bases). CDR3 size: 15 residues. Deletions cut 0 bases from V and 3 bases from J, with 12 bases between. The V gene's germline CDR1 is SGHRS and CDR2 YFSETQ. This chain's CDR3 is CASSLAWGGYTEAFF. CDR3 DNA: TGCGCCAGCAGCTTGGCCTGGGGGGGATACACTGAAGCTTTCTTT.

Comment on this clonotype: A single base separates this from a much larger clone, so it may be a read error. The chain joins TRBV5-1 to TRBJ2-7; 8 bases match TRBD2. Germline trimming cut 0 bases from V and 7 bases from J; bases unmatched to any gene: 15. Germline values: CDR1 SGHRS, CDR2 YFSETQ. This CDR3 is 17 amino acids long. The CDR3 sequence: CASSLGAGGQSYNEQYF. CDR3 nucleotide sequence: TGCGCCAGCAGCTTGGGGGCGGGGGGCCAATCCTACAATGAGCAGTACTTC. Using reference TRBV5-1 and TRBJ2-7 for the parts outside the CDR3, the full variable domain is KAGVTQTPRYLIKTRGQQVTLSCSPISGHRSVSWYQQTPGQGLQFLFEYFSETQRNKGNFPGRFSGRQFSNSRSEMNVSTLELGDSALYLCASSLGAGGQSYNEQYFGPGTRLTVT.

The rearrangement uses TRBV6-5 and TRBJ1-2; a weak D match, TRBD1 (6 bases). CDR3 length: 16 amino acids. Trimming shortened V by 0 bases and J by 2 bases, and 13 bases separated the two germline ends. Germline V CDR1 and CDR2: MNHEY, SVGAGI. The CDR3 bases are TGTGCCAGCAGTTACTCACTCGGGGGCGCGAACTATGGCTACACCTTC. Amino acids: CASSYSLGGANYGYTF.

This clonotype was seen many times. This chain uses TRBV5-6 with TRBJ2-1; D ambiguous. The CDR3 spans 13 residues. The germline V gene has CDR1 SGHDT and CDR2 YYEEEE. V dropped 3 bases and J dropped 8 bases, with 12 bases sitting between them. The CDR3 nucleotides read TGTGCCAGCAGCTCTGGCCAGAGGTATGAGCAGTTCTTC. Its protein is CASSSGQRYEQFF.

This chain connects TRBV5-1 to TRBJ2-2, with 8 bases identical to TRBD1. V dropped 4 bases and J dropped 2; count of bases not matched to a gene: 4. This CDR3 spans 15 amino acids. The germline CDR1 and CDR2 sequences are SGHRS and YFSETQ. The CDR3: CASSRQGPNTGELFF. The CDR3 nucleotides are TGCGCCAGCAGCCGACAGGGGCCCAACACCGGGGAGCTGTTTTTT.

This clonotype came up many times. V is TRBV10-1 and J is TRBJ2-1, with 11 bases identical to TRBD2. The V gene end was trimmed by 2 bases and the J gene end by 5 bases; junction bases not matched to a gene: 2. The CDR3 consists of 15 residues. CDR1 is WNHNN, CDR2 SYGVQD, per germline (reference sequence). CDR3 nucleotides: TGCGCCAGCAGTGAGAGGACTAGCGGGCACAATGAGCAGTTCTTC. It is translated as CASSERTSGHNEQFF.

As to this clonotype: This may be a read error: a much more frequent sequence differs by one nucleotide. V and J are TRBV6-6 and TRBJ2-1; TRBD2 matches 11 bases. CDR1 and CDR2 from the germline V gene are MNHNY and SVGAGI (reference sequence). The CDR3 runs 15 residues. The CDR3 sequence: CAGSQTSGAYNEQFF. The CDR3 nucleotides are TGTGCCGGCAGTCAGACTAGCGGGGCTTACAATGAGCAGTTCTTC.

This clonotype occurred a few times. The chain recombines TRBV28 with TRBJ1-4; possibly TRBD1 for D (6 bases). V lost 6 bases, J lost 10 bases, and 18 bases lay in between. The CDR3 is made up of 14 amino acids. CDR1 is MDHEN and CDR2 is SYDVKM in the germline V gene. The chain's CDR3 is CASRAGVARGKLFF. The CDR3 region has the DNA TGTGCCAGCAGGGCAGGGGTGGCGCGGGGAAAACTGTTTTTT.